This TCR beta chain was retrieved from a study of shared clonotypes between healthy human individuals. Regarding the study as a whole: A reduction in generation probabilities was seen for non-shared clonotypes relative to those shared by all four donors. Across subsets, estimated richness was generally greater for naive than for memory populations. It was anticipated that sequencing depth would influence how many clonotypes donors shared.

To note about this clone: Its antigen is currently unknown.

There were only Caucasian adults among the donors, and all lived in Nashville, Tennessee. Germline CDR1 reads SGHRS; CDR2 reads YFSETQ. The V and J ends lost 3 bases and 1 base respectively, with 10 bases between them. This CDR3 has 14 residues. The protocol was immunoSEQ multiplex PCR, while the TCRdb copy is restricted to in-frame clones and leaves out a portion. This repertoire shows about 100,000 clones, over 65% found once; its top ten account for over 20%. The genes are TRBV5-1 and TRBJ2-5, with D possibly TRBD1 on 6 matching bases. Sequencing was carried out using memory CD8+ T cells sorted from blood. Subset defined: CD45RO+ cells pooled with CCR7-negative TemRA cells. The sequence came from a young woman in good health. The CDR3 DNA reads TGCGCCAGCAGCTGGGGACACAGCCAAGAGACCCAGTACTTC. It yields the protein CASSWGHSQETQYF.